This TCR beta chain was observed in a study of CXCR3-negative and CXCR3-positive naive CD8 T cells. In the case of this clonotype: No antigen is known for it.

A CD45RO-CCR7+CD27+CD95- profile was what naive CD8+ T cells displayed. Study-level findings and limits: TCR strength was inferred from TRB CDR3 properties, while surface CD5 was comparable between naive subsets. Naive CXCR3-negative cells resembled naive CXCR3-positive cells in TRBV-TRBJ usage; memory cells differed. CXCR3-negative naive cells had less hydrophobic TRB CDR3s than did CXCR3-positive naive cells.

The CDR3 totals 18 residues. Germline CDR1 and CDR2: MGHRA and YSYEKL. UMI-tagged TRB cDNA libraries were built via 5' RACE. No DNA is given; TCRdb re-called the 5' RACE reads and lists each CDR3 protein once. The sample includes 85,000 to 90,000 distinct CDR3 sequences. This clonotype was obtained from a human donor in good health. Some clones in this sample may be carry-over from other donors' samples. The sequencing input was naive CXCR3+ CD8+ T cells from blood. Specified subset: CD45RO-CCR7+CD27+CD95- naive CD8+ T cells expressing CXCR3 (TNR3+). The rearrangement joins TRBV4-1 to TRBJ1-5. CDR3: CASSQEGIPGYSNQPQHF.